The sequence of this T cell receptor beta chain was determined in a study of identical twins. This clonotype showed up just a few times. The antigen remains undetermined. Study-level findings and limits: Insertions were fewer in abundant cord blood beta clonotypes, whereas memory repertoires showed none of this pattern.

Each cDNA held unique molecular identifiers, and template switching gave it a universal primer site. TCRdb reprocessed the 5' RACE reads via MiXCR and lists one record per CDR3 protein. In the table there are 700,000 or so distinct CDR3 sequences, 8.6% of which are singletons. The donors were all healthy and Caucasian. The CDR3 loop spans 15 amino acids. The V and J ends lost 3 bases and 4 bases respectively, with 14 bases between them. CDR1 SGHDT and CDR2 YYEEEE come from the germline V gene. The same data also contributed to another study, on yellow fever vaccine responses in identical twins.

The TCR comes from a woman younger than 35 in good health. The V gene is TRBV5-6, the J gene TRBJ2-1; D may match TRBD1 or TRBD2 (5 bases each). Sample: PBMCs. CDR3: CASSSDEGLYNEQFF. CDR3 nucleotide sequence: TGTGCCAGCAGCTCCGACGAGGGGTTATACAATGAGCAGTTCTTC.